This record concerns one T cell receptor beta chain sequence. The antigen remains unidentified. 5'RACE primed from the constant segment yielded TCR alpha and TCR beta cDNA libraries bearing sample barcodes and UMIs. In TCRdb, the 5' RACE reads were re-called with MiXCR into one record per CDR3 protein. Of about 110,000 distinct CDR3 sequences in the sample, around 17% were seen once. The data belong to a study of T-cell memory formation after mild COVID-19. Notes on the study in general: A balance of CD4 and CD8 characterized clones contracting day 15 to 85, whereas later expanders leaned CD4+.

The CDR3 loop spans 14 amino acids. V was shortened by 2 bases and J by 0 bases, with 8 bases between the two germline ends. The germline V gene encodes CDR1 DFQATT and CDR2 SNEGSKA (reference sequence). The sequenced material came from PBMCs or a T cell subset sorted from them (not recorded which). The rearrangement links TRBV20-1 to TRBJ1-5, with D perhaps TRBD1 (5 bases). The TCR sequence derives from a man younger than 30 who had mild COVID-19 (a few samples of this study predate the infection). Cell type and time point are not known. The CDR3 DNA follows: TGCAGTGCTAGAAGGGGAGATAGCAATCAGCCCCAGCATTTT. The encoded protein is CSARRGDSNQPQHF.